Listed below are T cell receptor beta chains from one sample, sequenced in a study of blood T cell repertoires in COVID-19. TCRdb's table, derived via immunoSEQ multiplex PCR, lists solely in-frame clones and lacks some. The repertoire consists of around 280,000 clones, with approximately 90% occurring once and the leading ten covering about 6.1%. Input material: PBMCs or T cells enriched from blood (not recorded which). All receptors derive from a woman aged 40 to 50 who had recovered from COVID-19. The CDR3 runs from the conserved cysteine through the conserved F or W. Size is omitted from some rows. Given values are once, few, many or a class for expanded clones.

CDR3	length	size	J	V
CASSRGLAAISYNEQFF	17	once	TRBJ2-1	TRBV3-1/TRBV3-2
CASSVGLRVLAQPPYNEQFF	20	-	TRBJ2-1	TRBV9
CASSFPKNIQYF	12	-	TRBJ2-4	TRBV7-9
CAIRGSGSLRDEQFF	15	-	TRBJ2-1	TRBV10-3
CASSRRRLAGGPGEQFF	17	-	TRBJ2-1	TRBV4-3
CASSTGTGGTNEQFF	15	-	TRBJ2-1	TRBV7-9
CASSTDRVYGYTF	13	-	TRBJ1-2	TRBV5-4
CASSQGQGRDTEAFF	15	few	TRBJ1-1	TRBV4-1
CASRTRVSQGNTIYF	15	-	TRBJ1-3	TRBV28
CAGWTGTDANYGYTF	15	-	TRBJ1-2	TRBV5-1
CASSATGTGPYGYTF	15	-	TRBJ1-2	TRBV7-2
CASSQAAGLGTPLAGEQYF	19	-	TRBJ2-7	TRBV3-1/TRBV3-2
CASSLSAGDADTQYF	15	-	TRBJ2-3	TRBV5-4
CASSPGQEGDYGYTF	15	-	TRBJ1-2	TRBV28
CASSLKGGSAEAFF	14	-	TRBJ1-1	TRBV27
CASSTLAGTDTQYF	14	-	TRBJ2-3	TRBV7-3
CASSSGFTEAFF	12	once	TRBJ1-1	TRBV2
CASSPGPGEGMNSNQPQHF	19	-	TRBJ1-5	TRBV3-1/TRBV3-2
CASSSPPLEQYF	12	-	TRBJ2-7	TRBV28
CASSRPEQDYNEKLFF	16	-	TRBJ1-4	TRBV28
CASSLLRQGQGPQHF	15	-	TRBJ1-5	TRBV5-8
CASSLVVGSGSSEQFF	16	-	TRBJ2-1	TRBV5-1
CASSTGQNLHGLFF	14	-	TRBJ1-4	TRBV28
CASSVIRNTGELFF	14	-	TRBJ2-2	TRBV2
CSARQGADTEAFF	13	-	TRBJ1-1	TRBV29-1
CASSPGLAGGPRGAGELFF	19	-	TRBJ2-2	TRBV7-3
CSASQAVLAGDTQYF	15	-	TRBJ2-3	TRBV20-1
CATAGSNSPLHF	12	once	TRBJ1-6	TRBV30
CAAFRGQGSYGYTF	14	-	TRBJ1-2	TRBV28
CSVGQGWGQPQHF	13	-	TRBJ1-5	TRBV29-1
CASSVELYYNEQFF	14	-	TRBJ2-1	TRBV10-2
CASSLDQGSYGYTF	14	-	TRBJ1-2	TRBV7-9
CASGGPNEKLFF	12	-	TRBJ1-4	TRBV28
CAWSGQGGEQYF	12	few	TRBJ2-7	TRBV30
CASSSVPVRGKFGYTF	16	-	TRBJ1-2	TRBV7-8
CASRAGQGGTYEQYF	15	many	TRBJ2-7	TRBV2
CASSPSRGETEAFF	14	-	TRBJ1-1	TRBV18